The TCR beta chain described here comes from a study of identical twins. TCRdb reprocessed the 5' RACE reads with MiXCR, giving one entry per CDR3 protein. This table holds about 470,000 distinct CDR3 sequences, approximately 25% found once. The same sample was also studied in work on T cells expressing NK-cell markers. As reported in that work: The use of an anti-gamma-delta TCR antibody, which was added in several experiments, restricted sorting to T cells expressing alpha-beta TCR.

The specimen sequenced was CD4+ T cells sorted from blood. This clonotype was sampled from a woman between 18 and 29 years old in good health.

The CDR3 bases are TGTGCCAGCAGTCCTCGACAGGGTGGAGTCAAAAACATTCAGTACTTC. It is translated as CASSPRQGGVKNIQYF. The chain links TRBV12-3 or TRBV12-4 to TRBJ2-4; 7 bases are a match to TRBD1. V lost 5 bases and J lost 3; bases outside the gene matches: 10. There are 16 residues in the CDR3.